This note documents a single TCR beta chain sequence. This clone occurred once. Its antigen is currently not known. Base qualities are missing; no much larger clone stands one base away. Taken from the germline V gene, the CDR1 and CDR2 loops are MNHNS and SASEGT. V is cut by 2 bases and J by 4 bases, and the space between the germline ends is 8 bases. The CDR3 starts with the cysteine, ends with the phenylalanine, and has 13 residues. The only DNA kept is the CDR3, 39 bases in frame from the first base. The data originate from a study of OX40 agonist ivuxolimab in advanced cancers. Notes on the research overall: Ivuxolimab was an agonistic, fully human IgG2 monoclonal antibody directed against OX40 (CD134), a costimulatory receptor. Among the roughly 50 dose-escalation patients, approximately 20 had hepatocellular carcinoma, 15 or so melanoma, 9 renal cell carcinoma and 9 head and neck cancer. Intravenous ivuxolimab was administered to patients every 2 weeks at six dose levels: 0.01, 0.1, 0.3, 1.5, 3 and 10 mg/kg. The dose-escalation cohort was about 87% male with a mean age of about 58 years, ranging from roughly 23 to 85. Partial responses occurred in three dose-escalation patients: two with cutaneous melanoma and one with hepatocellular carcinoma. The purpose of peripheral TCRbeta sequencing was to test whether ivuxolimab changed TCR sequence diversity and led to clonal T-cell expansion. The paper reports the monotherapy dose-escalation portion (N of about 50 patients) of the phase I ivuxolimab trial. Prior anti-PD-1, anti-PD-L1 or anti-CTLA-4 therapy was permitted, and 30% to 45% of dose-escalation patients had received checkpoint inhibitors.

What the study reported, not specific to this receptor: In the 0.1-3.0 mg/kg groups, partial responders were among the patients with the lowest normalized peripheral clonal expansion, particularly in CD8+ T cells. The antigen specificity of the peripheral T cells that underwent clonal expansion was not determined. At doses of 0.1 to 3.0 mg/kg, clonal expansion of both CD4+ and CD8+ T cells in blood was seen between baseline and week 6. After ivuxolimab, expanded clones were on average more numerous among CD8+ T cells than among CD4+ T cells. Low levels of normalized T-cell clonal expansion were also seen in some patients who did not respond.

The trial excluded patients who had a history of autoimmune disease or were on systemic immunosuppression. Peripheral blood for TCR sequencing was drawn from every dose cohort at baseline, at cycle 4 day 1 and at cycle 7 day 1. The samples were taken from a phase I, first-in-human, multicenter, open-label dose-escalation trial of ivuxolimab. The trial enrolled adults with locally advanced or metastatic head and neck squamous cell, hepatocellular, melanoma or renal cell carcinoma. Before TCR sequencing, CD4+ T cells and CD8+ T cells from peripheral blood were sorted into separate populations. Genomic DNA was extracted from sorted cells for sequencing of the TCRbeta CDR3 region. TCRbeta CDR3 regions were sequenced using the immunoSEQ Assay. The immuneACCESS repertoire file appears here via TCRdb, limited to in-frame rearrangements. These files lack a portion of the clones; in checked studies, under half of the deficit traces to unresolved V genes, and the cause of the others is not known. The sample profile shows tens of thousands of clones; around nine tenths of them were found once. The ten largest clones capture 2.8% of the sample.

This chain joins TRBV6-1 to TRBJ1-1; the D gene cannot be named for sure. The receptor was isolated from an adult with an advanced solid tumor such as melanoma, head and neck, liver or kidney cancer. The source was CD4+ or CD8+ T cells sorted from blood, collected in a trial of the OX40 agonist ivuxolimab. Read as DNA, the sequence is TGTGCCAGCAGTGAAAGTGGGGTCACTGAAGCTTTCTTT. Its translation reads: CASSESGVTEAFF.